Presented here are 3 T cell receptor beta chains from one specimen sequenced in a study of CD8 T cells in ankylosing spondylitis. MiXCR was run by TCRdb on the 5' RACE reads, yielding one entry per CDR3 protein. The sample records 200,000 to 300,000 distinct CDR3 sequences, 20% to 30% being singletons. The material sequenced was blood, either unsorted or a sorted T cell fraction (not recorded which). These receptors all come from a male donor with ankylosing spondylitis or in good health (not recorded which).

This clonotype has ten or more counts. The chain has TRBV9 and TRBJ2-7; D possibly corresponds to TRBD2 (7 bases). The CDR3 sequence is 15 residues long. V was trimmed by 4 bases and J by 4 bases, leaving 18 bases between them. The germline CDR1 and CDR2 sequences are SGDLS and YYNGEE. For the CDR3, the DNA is TGTGCCAGCAGCCCCCACGGGGCGGGGGCTTACGAGCAGTACTTC. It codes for CASSPHGAGAYEQYF.

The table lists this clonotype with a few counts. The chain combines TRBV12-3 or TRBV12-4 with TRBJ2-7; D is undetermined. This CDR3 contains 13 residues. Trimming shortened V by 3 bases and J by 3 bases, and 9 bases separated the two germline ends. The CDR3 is CASSFDLLYEQYF. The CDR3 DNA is TGTGCCAGCAGTTTCGACCTTCTCTACGAGCAGTACTTC.

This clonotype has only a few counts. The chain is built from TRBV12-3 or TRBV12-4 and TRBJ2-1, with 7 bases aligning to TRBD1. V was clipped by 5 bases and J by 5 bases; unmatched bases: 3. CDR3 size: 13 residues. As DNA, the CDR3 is TGTGCCAGCAGTCGAGGACAGGACAATGAGCAGTTCTTC. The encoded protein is CASSRGQDNEQFF.